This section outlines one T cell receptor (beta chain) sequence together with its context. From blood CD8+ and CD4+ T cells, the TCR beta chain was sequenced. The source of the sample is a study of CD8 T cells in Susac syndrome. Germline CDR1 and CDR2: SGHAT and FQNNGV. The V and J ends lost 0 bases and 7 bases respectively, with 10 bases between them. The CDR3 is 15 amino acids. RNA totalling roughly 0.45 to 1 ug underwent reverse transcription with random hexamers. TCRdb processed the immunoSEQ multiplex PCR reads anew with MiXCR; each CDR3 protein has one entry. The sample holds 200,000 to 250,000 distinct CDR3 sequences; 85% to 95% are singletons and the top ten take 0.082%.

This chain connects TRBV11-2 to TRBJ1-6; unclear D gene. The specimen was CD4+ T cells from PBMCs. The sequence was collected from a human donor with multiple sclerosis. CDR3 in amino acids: CASSLERTRNSPLHF. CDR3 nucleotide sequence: TGTGCCAGCAGCTTAGAGCGAACAAGAAATTCACCCCTCCACTTT.